The clone carrying this T cell receptor (beta chain) came up a few times. Its antigen is not identified. The CDR3 contains 12 residues. Trimming cost V 10 bases and J 6 bases; bases outside gene matches: 2. CDR1 MNHNY and CDR2 SVGAGI come from the germline V gene (reference sequence). Corrective surgery for congenital heart defects was being performed on the healthy Finnish infants who served as donors. Only four of the eight donors provided an approximately 0.45-1 mL blood sample. No fixed cell number was used; all available blood leukocytes supplied DNA. This table comes from immunoSEQ multiplex PCR, and its TCRdb copy is limited to in-frame clones, with some not included. Of roughly 60,000 clones listed, roughly 94% are singletons. The data belong to a study of human thymus T cells. Study-wide findings and caveats: Thymic and blood repertoires appeared to show biased V and J gene usage.

The source material was blood. The chain carries TRBV6-6 and TRBJ1-6, with TRBD1 matching 8 bases. The sequence derives from a boy under two years old with a congenital heart defect but otherwise immunologically healthy. The CDR3 here is CATGQGNSPLHF. CDR3 bases: TGTGCCACCGGACAGGGTAATTCACCCCTCCACTTT.